This T cell receptor beta chain comes out of a study of blood T cell repertoires in COVID-19. Looking at the study overall: T cells, B-cell-depleted T cells, or PBMCs provided the cDNA or gDNA that served as material.

V was pared by 6 bases and J by 6 bases, with 12 bases between. The CDR3 covers 13 residues. Germline V lookup: CDR1 WSHSY, CDR2 SAAADI. The assay was immunoSEQ multiplex PCR, and TCRdb's table has in-frame clones only and misses some. The sample lists around 240,000 clones, about 84% occurring once. This chain uses TRBV10-2 with TRBJ2-4, with a possible D match to TRBD2 (6 bases). The sequence was collected from a woman in her fifties or sixties who had recovered from COVID-19. The sample comprised PBMCs or T cells enriched from blood (not recorded which). CDR3 DNA: TGCGCCAGCAGCATTAGCGGAGGAAACATTCAGTACTTC. It encodes CASSISGGNIQYF.